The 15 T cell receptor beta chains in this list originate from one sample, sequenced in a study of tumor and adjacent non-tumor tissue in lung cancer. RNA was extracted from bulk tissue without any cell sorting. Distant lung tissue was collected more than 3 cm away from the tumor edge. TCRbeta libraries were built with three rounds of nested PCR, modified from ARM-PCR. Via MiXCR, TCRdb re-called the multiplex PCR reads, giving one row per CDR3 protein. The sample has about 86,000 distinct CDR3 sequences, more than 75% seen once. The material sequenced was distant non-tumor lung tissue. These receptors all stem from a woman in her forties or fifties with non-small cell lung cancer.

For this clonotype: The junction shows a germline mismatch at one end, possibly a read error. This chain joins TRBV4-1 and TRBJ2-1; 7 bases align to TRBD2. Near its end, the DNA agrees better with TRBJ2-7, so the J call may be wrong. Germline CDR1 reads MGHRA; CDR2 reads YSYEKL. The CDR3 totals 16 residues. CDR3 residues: CARSQPPGLTGNEQYF. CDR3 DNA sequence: TGCGCCAGGAGCCAACCACCGGGACTAACGGGCAATGAGCAGTACTTC.

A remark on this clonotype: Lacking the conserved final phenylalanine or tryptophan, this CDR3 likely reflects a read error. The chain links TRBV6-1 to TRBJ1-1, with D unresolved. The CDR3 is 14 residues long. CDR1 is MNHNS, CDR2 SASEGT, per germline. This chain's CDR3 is CASSESILNNEAFV. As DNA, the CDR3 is TGTGCCAGCAGTGAAAGTATTTTGAACAATGAAGCTTTCGTT.

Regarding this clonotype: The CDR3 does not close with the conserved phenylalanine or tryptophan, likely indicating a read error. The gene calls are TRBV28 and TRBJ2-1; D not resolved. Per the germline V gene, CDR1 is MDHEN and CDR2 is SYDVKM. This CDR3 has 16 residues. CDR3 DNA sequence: TGTGCCAGCAGCTCCCTTTTGCCGATCTCCTACAAAGAGCAGTTCGTC. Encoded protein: CASSSLLPISYKEQFV.

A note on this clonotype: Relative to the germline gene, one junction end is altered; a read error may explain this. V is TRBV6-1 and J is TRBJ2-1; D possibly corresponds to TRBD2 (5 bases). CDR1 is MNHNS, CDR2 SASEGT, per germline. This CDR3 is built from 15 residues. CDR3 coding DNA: TGTGCCAACAGTGCGACATGGGAGCGATACAATGAGCAGTTCTTC. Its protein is CANSATWERYNEQFF.

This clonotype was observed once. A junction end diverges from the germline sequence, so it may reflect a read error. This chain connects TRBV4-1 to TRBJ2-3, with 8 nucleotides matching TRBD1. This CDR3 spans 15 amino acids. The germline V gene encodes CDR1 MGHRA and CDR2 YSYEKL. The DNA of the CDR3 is TGCGCCAGCAACCAGATACTAGGGGGGACAGGTACGCAGTATTTT. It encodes CASNQILGGTGTQYF.

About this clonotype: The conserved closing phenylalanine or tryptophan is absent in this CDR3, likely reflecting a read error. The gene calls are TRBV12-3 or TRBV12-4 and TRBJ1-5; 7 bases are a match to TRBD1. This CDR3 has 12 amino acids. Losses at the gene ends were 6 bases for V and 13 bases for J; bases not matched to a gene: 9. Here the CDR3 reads CASSPGQATQHL. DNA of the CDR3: TGTGCCAGCAGCCCCGGACAGGCGACTCAGCATTTA.

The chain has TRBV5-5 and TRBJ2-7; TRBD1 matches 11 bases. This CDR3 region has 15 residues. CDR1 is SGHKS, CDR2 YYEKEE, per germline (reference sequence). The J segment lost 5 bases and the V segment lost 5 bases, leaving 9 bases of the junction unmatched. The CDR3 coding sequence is TGTGCCAGCAGGGCGGACAGGGGGCGGGCGGACGAGCAGTACTTC. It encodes CASRADRGRADEQYF.

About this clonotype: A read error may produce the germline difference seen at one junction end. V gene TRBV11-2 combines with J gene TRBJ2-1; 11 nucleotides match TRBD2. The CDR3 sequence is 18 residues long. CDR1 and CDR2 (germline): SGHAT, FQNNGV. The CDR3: CASSPSSGRAGSYNKQFF. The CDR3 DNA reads TGTGCTAGTAGCCCCAGTAGCGGGAGGGCCGGGTCCTACAATAAGCAGTTCTTC. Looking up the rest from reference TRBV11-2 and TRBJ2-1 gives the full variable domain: EAGVAQSPRYKIIEKRQSVAFWCNPISGHATLYWYQQILGQGPKLLIQFQNNGVVDDSQLPKDRFSAERLKGVDSTLKIQPAKLEDSAVYLCASSPSSGRAGSYNKQFFGPGTRLTVL.

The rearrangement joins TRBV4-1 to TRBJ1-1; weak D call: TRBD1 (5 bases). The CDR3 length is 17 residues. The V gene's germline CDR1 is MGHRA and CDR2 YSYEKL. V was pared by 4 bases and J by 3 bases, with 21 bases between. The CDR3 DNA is TGCGCCAGCAGCCCGACACCCATAATTAGAGGGGACACTGAAGCTTTCTTT. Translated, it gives CASSPTPIIRGDTEAFF.

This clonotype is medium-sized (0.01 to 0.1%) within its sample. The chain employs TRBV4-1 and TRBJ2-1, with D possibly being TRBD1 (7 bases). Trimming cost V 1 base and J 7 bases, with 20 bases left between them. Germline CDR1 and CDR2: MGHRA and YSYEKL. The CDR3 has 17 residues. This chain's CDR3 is CASSQVGGGIGGNEQFF. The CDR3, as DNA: TGCGCCAGCAGCCAAGTAGGGGGCGGGATAGGGGGGAATGAGCAGTTCTTC.

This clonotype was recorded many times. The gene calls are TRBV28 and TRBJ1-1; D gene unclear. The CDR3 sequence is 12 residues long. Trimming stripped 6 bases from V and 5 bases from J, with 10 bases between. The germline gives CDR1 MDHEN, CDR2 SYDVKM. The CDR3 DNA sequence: TGTGCCAGCAGCACCGTTAAAACTGAAGCTTTCTTT. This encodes CASSTVKTEAFF.

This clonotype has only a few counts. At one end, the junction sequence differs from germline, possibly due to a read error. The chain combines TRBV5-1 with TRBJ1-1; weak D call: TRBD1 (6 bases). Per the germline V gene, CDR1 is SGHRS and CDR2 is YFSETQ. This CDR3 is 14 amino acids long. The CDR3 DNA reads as TGCGCCAGCAGTGTCAGACAGGAGAACCCTGAAGCTTTCTTT. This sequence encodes CASSVRQENPEAFF.

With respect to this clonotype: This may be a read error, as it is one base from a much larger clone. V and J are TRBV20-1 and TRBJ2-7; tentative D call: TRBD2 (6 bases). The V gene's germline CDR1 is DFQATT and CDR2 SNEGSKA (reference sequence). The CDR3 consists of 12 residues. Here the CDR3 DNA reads TGCAGTGCCAGAGGGACTTTTTACGAGCATTACTTC. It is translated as CSARGTFYEHYF.

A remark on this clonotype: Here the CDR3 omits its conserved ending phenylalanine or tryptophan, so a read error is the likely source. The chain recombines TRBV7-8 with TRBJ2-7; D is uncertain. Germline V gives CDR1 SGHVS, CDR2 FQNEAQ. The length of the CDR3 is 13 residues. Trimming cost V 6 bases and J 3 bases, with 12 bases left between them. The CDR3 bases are TGTGCCAGCAGGCCAGCCCACAGCTACGAGCAGTACTTA. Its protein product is CASRPAHSYEQYL.

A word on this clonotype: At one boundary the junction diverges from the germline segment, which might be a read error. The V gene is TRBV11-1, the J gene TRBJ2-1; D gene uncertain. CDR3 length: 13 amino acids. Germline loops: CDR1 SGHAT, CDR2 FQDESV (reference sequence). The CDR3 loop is CANSLDHWDEQFF. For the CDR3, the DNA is TGTGCCAACAGCTTAGACCACTGGGATGAGCAGTTCTTC.